Below are 22 T cell receptor beta chains sequenced from a single sample in a study of shared clonotypes between healthy human individuals. Here immunoSEQ multiplex PCR was the method, and the copy in TCRdb shows in-frame clones only, minus some. The sample lists 2 million to 2.5 million clones, roughly 95% seen once, with more than 0.1% in the top ten. Sequencing input: naive CD4+ T cells sorted from blood. Sample subset: CD45RA+ positively selected. The receptors come from a man between 18 and 29 years old in good health.

To note about this clone: The sample has other DNA sequences that encode this CDR3 too. The V and J genes are TRBV5-1 and TRBJ1-4, with 7 bases fitting TRBD1. The trim removed 4 bases at V and 3 bases at J, leaving 3 bases unmatched. Germline-derived CDR1 and CDR2 are SGHRS and YFSETQ. CDR3 length: 14 amino acids. CDR3 protein: CASSPGGANEKLFF. The CDR3 DNA reads TGCGCCAGCAGCCCAGGGGGGGCTAATGAAAAACTGTTTTTT.

The gene calls are TRBV10-3 and TRBJ1-1; D is unclear. CDR1 and CDR2 from the germline V gene are ENHRY and SYGVKD. The CDR3 contains 14 residues. Between the trimmed V and J ends, which lost 7 bases and 2 bases, there was a span of 14 bases. In DNA, the CDR3 is TGTGCCATCATGGCGCAGGTAGGTAACACTGAAGCTTTCTTT. Its protein product is CAIMAQVGNTEAFF.

The chain carries TRBV5-1 and TRBJ2-7; 7 bases align to TRBD2. With V trimmed by 4 bases and J by 3 bases, 7 bases remained unmatched. Per germline, CDR1 SGHRS and CDR2 YFSETQ. This CDR3 region has 14 residues. This CDR3 reads CASSLREAYYEQYF. The CDR3 nucleotides are TGCGCCAGCAGCCTTCGGGAGGCCTACTACGAGCAGTACTTC.

In DNA form, the CDR3 reads TGTGCCAGCAGTTCCACGGCTAGCGGGGGCTACGAGCAGTACTTC. Translated: CASSSTASGGYEQYF. The chain joins TRBV6-5 to TRBJ2-7; 10 bases are shared with TRBD2. This CDR3 is built from 15 residues. Germline V gene sequence: CDR1 MNHEY, CDR2 SVGAGI. V dropped 4 bases and J dropped 3; count of bases not matched to a gene: 6.

The chain has TRBV30 and TRBJ1-2; D is unclear. The CDR3 totals 10 residues. Germline V gene lookup returns CDR1 GTSNPN and CDR2 SVGIG (reference sequence). Here the CDR3 reads CVVRSYGYTF. In nucleotides, the CDR3 is TGTGTGGTCCGATCCTATGGCTACACCTTC.

The genes are TRBV14 and TRBJ1-2; D call uncertain. The CDR3 totals 15 residues. V was pared by 1 base and J by 2 bases, with 11 bases between. Germline-derived CDR1 and CDR2 are SGHDN and FVKESK. Written as DNA, the CDR3 is TGTGCCAGCAGCCAAGGTTCAGGATTAAACTATGGCTACACCTTC. Translation: CASSQGSGLNYGYTF. The complete variable domain, with remaining parts taken from reference TRBV14 and TRBJ1-2, reads EAGVTQFPSHSVIEKGQTVTLRCDPISGHDNLYWYRRVMGKEIKFLLHFVKESKQDESGMPNNRFLAERTGGTYSTLKVQPAELEDSGVYFCASSQGSGLNYGYTFGSGTRLTVV.

The CDR3 protein is CAWCNSGANVLTF. The DNA for the CDR3 is TGTGCCTGGTGCAACTCGGGGGCCAACGTCCTGACTTTC. The chain recombines TRBV30 with TRBJ2-6; D unclear. The CDR3 contains 13 residues. Germline V CDR1 and CDR2: GTSNPN, SVGIG (reference sequence). V lost 5 bases, J lost 4 bases, and 9 bases lay in between. Using reference TRBV30 and TRBJ2-6 for the parts outside the CDR3, the full variable domain is SQTIHQWPATLVQPVGSPLSLECTVEGTSNPNLYWYRQAAGRGLQLLFYSVGIGQISSEVPQNLSASRPQDRQFILSSKKLLLSDSGFYLCAWCNSGANVLTFGAGSRLTVL.

The chain recombines TRBV11-2 with TRBJ1-2, with a weak D call TRBD1 (5 bases). This CDR3 region has 16 residues. CDR1 is SGHAT and CDR2 is FQNNGV in the germline V gene. The germline V and J ends were trimmed by 5 bases and 2 bases, with 18 bases remaining between them. The CDR3 region has the DNA TGTGCCAGCAGCCTCTCATTCCCGGGGCTAAACTATGGCTACACCTTC. Its protein product is CASSLSFPGLNYGYTF.

The gene calls are TRBV4-2 and TRBJ2-3; no definite D call. Germline V gene sequence: CDR1 LGHNA, CDR2 YNFKEQ. The CDR3 has 17 amino acids. V lost 0 bases to trimming and J lost 2 bases, with 15 bases between them. In DNA form, the CDR3 reads TGTGCCAGCAGCCAAGAGACTTCAACGGCTACCACAGATACGCAGTATTTT. It translates to CASSQETSTATTDTQYF.

As DNA, the CDR3 is TGTGCCACCTCCCGGGGAGGGACAAGCGAGCAGTACTTC. As protein: CATSRGGTSEQYF. The chain is built from TRBV6-6 and TRBJ2-7; a weak D match, TRBD2 (7 bases). CDR1 and CDR2 (germline): MNHNY, SVGAGI (reference sequence). The CDR3 length is 13 residues. The germline V and J ends were trimmed by 10 bases and 6 bases, with 19 bases remaining between them.

This chain uses TRBV5-6 with TRBJ1-2; unclear D gene. This CDR3 region has 13 residues. The germline V gene has CDR1 SGHDT and CDR2 YYEEEE. The V gene lost 3 bases and the J gene lost 7 bases, with 13 bases spanning the gap. CDR3 in amino acids: CASSSPPGSGYTF. The CDR3 DNA sequence: TGTGCCAGCAGCTCACCTCCAGGTAGTGGCTACACCTTC. The entire variable domain, with the rest obtained from reference TRBV5-6 and TRBJ1-2, is as follows: DAGVTQSPTHLIKTRGQQVTLRCSPKSGHDTVSWYQQALGQGPQFIFQYYEEEERQRGNFPDRFSGHQFPNYSSELNVNALLLGDSALYLCASSSPPGSGYTFGSGTRLTVV.

This sequence joins TRBV5-1 and TRBJ2-3; D is tentatively TRBD1 or TRBD2 (6 bases each). Germline CDR1 is SGHRS and CDR2 is YFSETQ. The CDR3 has 15 amino acids. Trimming took 0 bases from V and 4 from J, leaving 12 bases between them. CDR3: CASSLDRGPSDTQYF. CDR3 nucleotides: TGCGCCAGCAGCTTGGACCGGGGGCCGTCAGATACGCAGTATTTT. Looking up the rest from reference TRBV5-1 and TRBJ2-3 gives the full variable domain: KAGVTQTPRYLIKTRGQQVTLSCSPISGHRSVSWYQQTPGQGLQFLFEYFSETQRNKGNFPGRFSGRQFSNSRSEMNVSTLELGDSALYLCASSLDRGPSDTQYFGPGTRLTVL.

This chain links TRBV28 with TRBJ1-2; D is unclear. This CDR3 contains 15 residues. Germline assignment: CDR1 MDHEN and CDR2 SYDVKM. With 5 bases removed from V and 7 bases from J, the gap between germline ends came to 20 bases. CDR3 loop: CASSPPIAGIVGYTF. For the CDR3, the DNA is TGTGCCAGCAGTCCTCCTATCGCAGGTATCGTTGGCTACACCTTC.

V usage is TRBV19 and J usage is TRBJ2-7; the D gene could be TRBD1 or TRBD2 (5 bases each). The CDR3 runs 13 residues. V gave up 4 bases and J gave up 2 bases, with 9 bases separating them. Germline V gives CDR1 LNHDA, CDR2 SQIVND (reference sequence). CDR3 nucleotides: TGTGCCAGTAGTACAGGGAGCGCCTACGAGCAGTACTTC. Protein product: CASSTGSAYEQYF.

V gene TRBV7-2 combines with J gene TRBJ2-7; either TRBD1 or TRBD2 may fit D (6 bases each). V lost 5 bases, J lost 2 bases, and 13 bases lay in between. The CDR3 is 14 residues long. CDR1 is SGHTA, CDR2 FQGNSA, per germline. CDR3 residues: CASSATRGAYEQYF. CDR3 sequence (DNA): TGTGCCAGCAGCGCCACTAGGGGGGCCTACGAGCAGTACTTC.

The V gene is TRBV5-1, the J gene TRBJ2-3; D is perhaps TRBD2 (7 bases). Germline V gene data show CDR1 as SGHRS and CDR2 as YFSETQ. The germline V and J ends were trimmed by 0 bases and 0 bases, with 17 bases remaining between them. The CDR3 totals 18 residues. For the CDR3, the DNA is TGCGCCAGCAGCTTGGGCCCACGGGGGGCGCGTAGCACAGATACGCAGTATTTT. Amino acid sequence: CASSLGPRGARSTDTQYF.

The rearrangement uses TRBV10-1 and TRBJ1-2, with 10 bases matching TRBD1. J gave up 4 bases and V 6 bases, and 8 bases lay outside the gene matches. The CDR3 consists of 15 residues. The V gene's germline CDR1 is WNHNN and CDR2 SYGVQD (reference sequence). CDR3 region: CASRPGQGDLYGYTF. Here the CDR3 DNA reads TGCGCCAGCAGACCCGGACAGGGGGACCTCTATGGCTACACCTTC.

This clone was counted once. This chain joins TRBV7-2 and TRBJ2-7; D might be TRBD2 (5 bases). This CDR3 is 14 amino acids long. Germline assignment: CDR1 SGHTA and CDR2 FQGNSA. The V end was cut by 4 bases, the J end by 3 bases, with 13 bases between. CDR3 in DNA: TGTGCCAGCAGCTCGAGCGGTCTGAGCTACGAGCAGTACTTC. It is translated as CASSSSGLSYEQYF.

Regarding this clone: A junction boundary mismatches the germline segment, possibly from a read error. This sequence joins TRBV6-5 and TRBJ1-2, with 7 nucleotides matching TRBD1. Germline V lookup: CDR1 MNHEY, CDR2 SVGAGI. The CDR3 covers 11 residues. The CDR3 nucleotides read TGTGCCAGCAGCACTCCGGGACAGTTCTCCTTC. This encodes CASSTPGQFSF.

The V gene is TRBV6-1, the J gene TRBJ2-7; TRBD2 matches at 12 bases. CDR1 is MNHNS and CDR2 is SASEGT in the germline V gene. V shed 3 bases, J shed 2 bases, and the junction held 5 bases outside the gene matches. The CDR3 extends over 16 amino acids. The chain's CDR3 is CASSEVTSGSPYEQYF. The CDR3 nucleotides are TGTGCCAGCAGTGAGGTGACTAGCGGGAGTCCCTACGAGCAGTACTTC.

The chain recombines TRBV5-1 with TRBJ1-5; D unresolved. In germline, CDR1 is SGHRS, CDR2 YFSETQ. Trimming left V 4 bases short and J 0 bases short, with 11 bases between. The CDR3 contains 15 residues. This chain's CDR3 is CASSPDGDSNQPQHF. CDR3 DNA sequence: TGCGCCAGCAGCCCTGATGGGGATAGCAATCAGCCCCAGCATTTT.

The chain joins TRBV6-1 to TRBJ2-3; D may be TRBD2 (7 bases). CDR3 length: 15 residues. The V and J ends lost 1 base and 4 bases respectively, with 12 bases between them. Germline CDR1 and CDR2: MNHNS and SASEGT. The CDR3 is CASSEGGGRPDTQYF. Written as DNA, the CDR3 is TGTGCCAGCAGTGAAGGGGGGGGCCGTCCAGATACGCAGTATTTT.